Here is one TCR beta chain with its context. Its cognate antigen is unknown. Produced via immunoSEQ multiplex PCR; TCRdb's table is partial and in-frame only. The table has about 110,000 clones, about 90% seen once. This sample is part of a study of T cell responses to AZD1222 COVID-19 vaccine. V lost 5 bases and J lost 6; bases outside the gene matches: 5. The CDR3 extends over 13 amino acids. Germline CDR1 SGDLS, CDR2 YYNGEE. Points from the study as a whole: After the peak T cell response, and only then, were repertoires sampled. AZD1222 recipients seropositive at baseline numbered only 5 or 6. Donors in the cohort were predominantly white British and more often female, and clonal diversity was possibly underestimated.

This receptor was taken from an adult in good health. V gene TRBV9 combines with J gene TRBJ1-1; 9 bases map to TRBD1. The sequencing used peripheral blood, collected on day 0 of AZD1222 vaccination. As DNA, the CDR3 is TGTGCCAGCAGTCGGGGGGACAGGGCTGAAGCTTTCTTT. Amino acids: CASSRGDRAEAFF.